What follows describes a single T cell receptor beta chain. The sample belongs to a study of blood T cell repertoires in COVID-19. Overall study context: Acute-phase and convalescent COVID-19 samples originated in the United States, Italy and Spain.

Generated by immunoSEQ multiplex PCR, the TCRdb table keeps only in-frame clones and is missing some. The table has some 200,000 clones, about 86% seen once. Germline CDR1 and CDR2: SGHAT and FQNNGV. CDR3 length: 17 residues. V was trimmed by 10 bases and J by 0 bases, leaving 22 bases between them. This chain joins TRBV11-2 and TRBJ2-1, with D possibly TRBD1 on 6 matching bases. Sequenced sample: PBMCs or T cells enriched from blood (not recorded which). The sequence was obtained from a woman aged 45-59 years with acute COVID-19. CDR3 loop: CATSILYREDSYNEQFF. The CDR3 DNA reads TGTGCCACCTCGATTCTTTACAGGGAAGACTCCTACAATGAGCAGTTCTTC.